This TCR beta chain is drawn from a study of blood T cells in healthy people across ages (dated by TCRdb to about 2015). A note on the overall study: In model experiments, template switching captured about one uniquely barcoded TCR beta cDNA molecule for every two T cells. The study measured age-related changes in TCR beta repertoire diversity using deep sequencing normalized with unique cDNA molecular identifiers. The donors were divided into four age groups: young (average roughly 17 years), middle-aged (about 41), aged (approximately 64) and long-lived (82). To avoid experimental bias, donors of different ages were distributed randomly across sequencing lanes. The study analyzed two additional independent replicas of 1 million unique cDNA reads from the same blood draw for two donors, one aged 18 to 29 and one aged 80 or older. What the research found in general, with its limitations: Because donor CMV infection status was unknown, age-related changes in expanded clonotypes were potentially confounded. Estimates of total diversity based on one million sequenced T cells were considered lower bounds and underestimates. Conclusive comparison of naive and antigen-experienced compartments was prevented by the profiling of bulk unsorted PBMCs. The long-lived group showed more naive CD4+ T cells, fewer expanded clones and increased TCR diversity than the aged group, suggesting age selection. As age increased, observed TCR beta diversity per million T cells dropped in a roughly linear way, and a significant reduction was already evident by age around 41. Observed TCR beta diversity correlated strongly with the percentage of naive T cells measured by flow cytometry.

The donors were 40 or so Caucasian individuals from Russia, aged roughly 6 to 95 years, who were systemically healthy. Around 10 milliliters of peripheral blood were collected from each donor into EDTA-treated Vacutainer tubes. PBMCs were isolated by Ficoll-Paque density-gradient centrifugation, with at least 7 million obtained per sample. Trizol reagent was used to extract total RNA from PBMCs, with at least 5 micrograms per sample. For every donor, an aliquot of PBMCs went through flow cytometry to measure the percentages of naive CD45RAhigh/CD27high T cells. This clonotype was counted at least ten times. What antigen it recognizes has not been identified. Base qualities are not at hand, and no much larger clone is one base apart. For this chain, trimming is 5 bases at the V end and 2 bases at the J end, and the number of junction bases without a gene match is 5. Counted from cysteine to phenylalanine, this CDR3 has 16 amino acids. Only CDR3 DNA remains: 48 bases, in frame from the first base. The germline V gene supplies CDR1 SGHTA and CDR2 FQGNSA.

Libraries were built with 5' RACE. Sequencing was carried out with an Illumina HiSeq 2500. A second about 7 to 11 cycle PCR used a sample-barcoded 5' primer and a J-beta primer mix. A unique molecular identifier was introduced onto each TCR beta cDNA molecule by a template-switch 5' adaptor carrying 12 random nucleotides. At least 3 million CDR3-containing paired-end reads were obtained from each sample. First-strand cDNA synthesis was performed from all RNA using the Mint cDNA synthesis kit, with priming by a TRBC-specific oligonucleotide. All cDNA was treated with uracil-DNA glycosylase and then went through a first 18-cycle PCR with the universal primers M1SS and BC2_uni_R. In the authors' own workflow: Normalization of each sample was performed by random selection of 1 million high-quality reads, each carrying a distinct molecular identifier. Instead of being binned into consensus sequences, reads with shared molecular identifiers were discarded. CDR3 identification, clonotype clustering and error correction used MiTCR with a Q25 quality threshold and the strictest error-elimination algorithm. Lower-bound total TCR beta diversity was estimated with a nonparametric unseen species model using Euler transformation. The public reads were reanalyzed by TCRdb: fastp trimming at Q25, MiXCR alignment, in-frame beta chains only. Each entry merges the rows of one CDR3 protein and shows their most common DNA and genes. The V and J calls reflect TCRdb's pipeline rather than the authors' work. The sample table lists 550,000 to 650,000 distinct CDR3 sequences, roughly 30% of them with a count of one. The ten largest account for roughly 14% of the sample.

The chain is made from TRBV7-2 and TRBJ2-3; 12 central bases correspond to TRBD2. Source material: blood. The sequence came from a woman older than 75 in good health. The DNA is as follows: TGTGCCAGCAGCCGTACTAGCGGGGGGCACACAGATACGCAGTATTTT. This encodes CASSRTSGGHTDTQYF.